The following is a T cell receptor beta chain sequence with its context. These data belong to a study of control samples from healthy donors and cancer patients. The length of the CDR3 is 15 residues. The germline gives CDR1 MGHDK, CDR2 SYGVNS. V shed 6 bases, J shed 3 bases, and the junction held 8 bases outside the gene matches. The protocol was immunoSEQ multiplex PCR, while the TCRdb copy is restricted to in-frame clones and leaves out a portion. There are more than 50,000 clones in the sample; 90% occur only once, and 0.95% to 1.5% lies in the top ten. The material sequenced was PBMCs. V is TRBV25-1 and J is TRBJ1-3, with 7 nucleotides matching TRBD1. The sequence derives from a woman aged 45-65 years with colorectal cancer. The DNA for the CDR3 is TGTGCCAGCAGAGATGACAGGGAATTTGGAAACACCATATATTTT. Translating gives CASRDDREFGNTIYF.